A single sample is the source of the 3 T cell receptor beta chains below, sequenced in a study of regulatory T cells in long-lasting Graves disease. Time point indicated: newly diagnosed GD, antithyroid drugs for less than 3 months. Isolated PBMC RNA provided the starting material for the TCR library. CDR3 regions were amplified by Arm-PCR using iRepertoire HTBI primers to build TCR beta libraries. In TCRdb, the multiplex PCR reads were re-called with MiXCR into one record per CDR3 protein. Counted here are more than 400,000 distinct CDR3 sequences, around 15% occurring once; the ten biggest clones make up more than 9%. These same data were also listed under a study on T cells in Graves' hyperthyroidism and ophthalmopathy.

The sequencing used peripheral blood mononuclear cells (PBMCs), collected at new diagnosis, from a patient treated with antithyroid drugs. These receptors were obtained from a man aged 40-55 years with Graves disease.

Points on this clonotype: This likely stems from a read error, as it lies one base from a far larger clone. The chain uses TRBV28 and TRBJ2-4, with 10 positions matching TRBD1. Germline CDR1 is MDHEN and CDR2 is SYDVKM. The CDR3 runs 14 residues. The CDR3 sequence is CASSLPGTGVEQSF. DNA for the CDR3: TGTGCCAGCAGTTTACCCGGGACAGGGGTAGAGCAGTCCTTC.

The chain has TRBV24-1 and TRBJ2-1; weak D call: TRBD2 (5 bases). Trimming removed 3 bases from V and 7 bases from J, with 15 bases in between. CDR1 is KGHDR and CDR2 is SFDVKD in the germline V gene. The CDR3 totals 15 residues. DNA for the CDR3: TGTGCCACCAGTGATCCTAGGACTCTAGGGAATGAGCAGTTCTTC. It encodes CATSDPRTLGNEQFF.

This clonotype was counted many times. The V and J genes are TRBV11-3 and TRBJ1-1; 7 nucleotides match TRBD1. This CDR3 contains 13 residues. Germline trimming cut 5 bases from V and 6 bases from J; bases unmatched to any gene: 6. Germline CDR1 and CDR2: SGHNT and YENEEA. CDR3 sequence (DNA): TGTGCCAGCAGCCAGGGGGGAGCGGCTGAAGCTTTCTTT. It yields the protein CASSQGGAAEAFF.